The T cell receptor beta chain under discussion was sequenced for a study of T cell clonotyping in hematopoietic cell transplantation. Study information: Recipient samples before transplant were obtained post-cytoreduction.

As for time point: recipient sample about 28 days before transplant, after cytoreduction. Recipient blood drawn about 28 days pretransplant and days 30, 100, 180 after. A remark on this clone: The antigen remains unidentified.

Study-wide results and caveats: Without cell sorting, CD4 versus CD8 contributions remain unresolved.

CDR3 length equals 14 residues. The V end lost 3 bases, the J end lost 0 bases, and 5 bases lay between the germline ends. Germline CDR1 and CDR2: PRHDT and FYEKMQ (reference sequence). The table came from immunoSEQ multiplex PCR; TCRdb's copy has only in-frame clones and leaves some out. This table holds about 45,000 clones, roughly 80% found once. This sequence was found in a man between 60 and 75 years old with myelodysplastic syndrome. Some clones in this sample may be carry-over from other donors' samples. The chain joins TRBV13 to TRBJ1-4; no firm D call. The sequenced sample was peripheral blood mononuclear cells, obtained before stem cell transplant. The CDR3 loop reads CASSLRTTNEKLFF. The CDR3 DNA follows: TGTGCCAGCAGCTTGAGAACAACTAATGAAAAACTGTTTTTT.